What follows are 6 T cell receptor beta chains derived from one specimen sequenced in a study of T cells in Graves' hyperthyroidism and ophthalmopathy. Amplified regions were TCR beta CDR3 sequences from RNA transcripts. TCR CDR3 regions were first amplified by RT-PCR with HTBI primers. Via MiXCR, TCRdb re-called the multiplex PCR reads, giving one row per CDR3 protein. Among 480,000 or so distinct CDR3 sequences listed, over 35% were seen once. Sequencing was done on a sample of peripheral blood or thyroid tissue (not recorded which). The receptors shown here come from an adult woman with Graves' disease, either hyperthyroidism or ophthalmopathy (not recorded which).

This clonotype was seen repeatedly, ten times or more. The chain combines TRBV10-3 with TRBJ2-7; 11 bases agree with TRBD2. Per the germline V gene, CDR1 is ENHRY and CDR2 is SYGVKD. The CDR3 extends over 13 amino acids. Losses at the gene ends were 7 bases for V and 6 bases for J; bases not matched to a gene: 5. In DNA, the CDR3 is TGTGCCATCACGTCTAGCGGGAGGACCGAGCAGTACTTC. It translates to CAITSSGRTEQYF.

The V gene is TRBV29-1, the J gene TRBJ1-3, with D maybe TRBD1 (5 bases). CDR3 length equals 12 residues. V lost 7 bases, J lost 1 base, and 8 bases lay in between. Germline-derived CDR1 and CDR2 are SQVTM and ANQGSEA. The DNA of the CDR3 is TGCAGCGCAGGGATTTCTGGAAACACCATATATTTT. This translates into CSAGISGNTIYF.

The CDR3 DNA is TGTGCCAGCAGTACCGGGACAGTTCAGCAGTACTTC. It specifies CASSTGTVQQYF. V and J are TRBV2 and TRBJ2-7; 7 bases match TRBD1. CDR1 SNHLY and CDR2 FYNNEI come from the germline V gene. V dropped 5 bases and J dropped 8; count of bases not matched to a gene: 6. This CDR3 region has 12 residues.

The CDR3 spells CATSRDFTNTGELFF. In nucleotides, the CDR3 is TGTGCCACCAGCAGAGATTTCACGAACACCGGGGAGCTGTTTTTT. The chain carries TRBV15 and TRBJ2-2, with D unresolved. The CDR3 is 15 residues long. Trimming left V 0 bases short and J 0 bases short, with 5 bases between. Germline V gene sequence: CDR1 LNHNV, CDR2 YYDKDF (reference sequence).

A few counts support this clonotype. The V call is TRBV25-1, the J call TRBJ1-1; D is unclear. The CDR3 sequence is 14 residues long. Per germline, CDR1 MGHDK and CDR2 SYGVNS. With 4 bases removed from V and 5 bases from J, the gap between germline ends came to 14 bases. CDR3 in DNA: TGTGCCAGCAGTGGACAAGGTGCGGGGACTGAAGCTTTCTTT. Its translation: CASSGQGAGTEAFF.

This clonotype was detected ten times or more. This CDR3 is CASSQVAVAQETQYF. The CDR3 DNA follows: TGTGCCAGCAGCCAAGTAGCAGTAGCCCAAGAGACCCAGTACTTC. This chain joins TRBV14 and TRBJ2-5; no clear D gene. The CDR3 covers 15 residues. Germline loops: CDR1 SGHDN, CDR2 FVKESK. Trimming pared 1 base from V and 1 base from J, leaving 10 bases between.